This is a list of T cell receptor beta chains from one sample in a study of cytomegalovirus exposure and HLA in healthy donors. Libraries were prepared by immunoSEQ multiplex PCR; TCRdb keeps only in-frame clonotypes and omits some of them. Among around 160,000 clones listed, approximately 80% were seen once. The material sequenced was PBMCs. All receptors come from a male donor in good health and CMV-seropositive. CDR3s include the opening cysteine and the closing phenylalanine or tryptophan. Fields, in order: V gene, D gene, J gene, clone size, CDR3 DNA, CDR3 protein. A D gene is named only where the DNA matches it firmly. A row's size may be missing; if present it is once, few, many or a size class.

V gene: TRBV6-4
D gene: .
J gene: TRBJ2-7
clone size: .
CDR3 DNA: TGTGCCAGCAGTGTACAAATCTCCTACGAGCAGTACTTC
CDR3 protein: CASSVQISYEQYF

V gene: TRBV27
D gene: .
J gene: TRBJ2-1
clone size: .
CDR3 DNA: TGTGCCAGCAGATCAAACTATCCTGAGCAGTTCTTC
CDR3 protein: CASRSNYPEQFF

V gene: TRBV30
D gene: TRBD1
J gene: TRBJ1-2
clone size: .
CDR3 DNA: TGTGCCTGGAGGGGGGACAGGGCTAACTATGGCTACACCTTC
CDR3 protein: CAWRGDRANYGYTF

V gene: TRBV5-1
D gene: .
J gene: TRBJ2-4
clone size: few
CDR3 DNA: TGCGCCAGCAGCCCCAGGGCAGCCCCCGGGAACATTCAGTACTTC
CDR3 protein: CASSPRAAPGNIQYF

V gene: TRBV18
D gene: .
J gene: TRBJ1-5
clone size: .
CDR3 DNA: TGTGCCAGCTCACCACAGGGAGTACGGAGATGGGGTAGCAATCAGCCCCAGCATTTT
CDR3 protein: CASSPQGVRRWGSNQPQHF

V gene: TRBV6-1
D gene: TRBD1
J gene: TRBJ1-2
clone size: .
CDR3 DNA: TGTGCCAGCAGTGAATGGACAGGGTTTTTTGGGGGCTACACCTTC
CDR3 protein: CASSEWTGFFGGYTF

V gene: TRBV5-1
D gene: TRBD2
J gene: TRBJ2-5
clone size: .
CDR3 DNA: TGCGCCAGCAGCTTGGGGACTAGCGGGGAGACCCAGTACTTC
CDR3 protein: CASSLGTSGETQYF

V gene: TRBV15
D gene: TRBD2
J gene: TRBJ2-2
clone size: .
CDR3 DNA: TGTGCCACCAGCAGAGATCGACTAGCGGGTACTACCGGGGAGCTGTTTTTT
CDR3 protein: CATSRDRLAGTTGELFF

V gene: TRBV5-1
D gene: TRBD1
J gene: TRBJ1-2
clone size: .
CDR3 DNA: TGCGCCAGCAGCAGACTGACAGGGGGGCATGGCTACACCTTC
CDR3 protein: CASSRLTGGHGYTF

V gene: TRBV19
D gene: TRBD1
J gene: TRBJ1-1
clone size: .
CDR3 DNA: TGTGCCAGTACCGAGGGACAGGGCTGGGACACTGAAGCTTTCTTT
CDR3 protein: CASTEGQGWDTEAFF

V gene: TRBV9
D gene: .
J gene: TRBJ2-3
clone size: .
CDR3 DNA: TGTGCCAGCAGCGTAGGGGGACTCGGGAGAACAGATACGCAGTATTTT
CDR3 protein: CASSVGGLGRTDTQYF

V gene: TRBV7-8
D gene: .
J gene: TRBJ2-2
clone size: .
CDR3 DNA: TGTGCCAGCAGCTTGGCAGGGTGGAACACCGGGGAGCTGTTTTTT
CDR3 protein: CASSLAGWNTGELFF

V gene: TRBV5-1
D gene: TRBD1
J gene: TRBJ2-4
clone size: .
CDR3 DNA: TGCGCCAGCAGCTTAAACCCAGGGGGAAACAGTCAGTACTTC
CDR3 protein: CASSLNPGGNSQYF

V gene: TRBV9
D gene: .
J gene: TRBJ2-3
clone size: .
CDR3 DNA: TGTGCCAGCAGCGTGAGCCCAAGGGAGACAGATACGCAGTATTTT
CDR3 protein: CASSVSPRETDTQYF

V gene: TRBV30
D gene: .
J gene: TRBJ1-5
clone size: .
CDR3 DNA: TGTGCCTGGAGTGTAGGGACACTCAATCAGCCCCAGCATTTT
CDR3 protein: CAWSVGTLNQPQHF

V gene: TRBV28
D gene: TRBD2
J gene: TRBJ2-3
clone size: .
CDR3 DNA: TGTGCCAGCAGGCCTAGCGGTCTTAGCACAGATACGCAGTATTTT
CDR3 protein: CASRPSGLSTDTQYF

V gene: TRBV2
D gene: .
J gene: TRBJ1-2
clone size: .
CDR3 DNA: TGTGCCAGCAGTCAATTACCTCGGGATGGCTACACCTTC
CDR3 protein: CASSQLPRDGYTF

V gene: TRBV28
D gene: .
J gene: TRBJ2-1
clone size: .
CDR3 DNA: TGTGCCAGCAGTTTAGACAGGTTGGGGGGGAATGAGCAGTTCTTC
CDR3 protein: CASSLDRLGGNEQFF

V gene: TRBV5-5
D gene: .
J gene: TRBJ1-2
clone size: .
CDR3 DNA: TGTGCCAGCAGCTTGGGGACAGCGAGCTATGGCTACACCTTC
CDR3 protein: CASSLGTASYGYTF

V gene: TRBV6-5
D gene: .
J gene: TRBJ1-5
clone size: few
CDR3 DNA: TGTGCCAGCAGTAGGGGCGGGGATCAGCCCCAGCATTTT
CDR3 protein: CASSRGGDQPQHF

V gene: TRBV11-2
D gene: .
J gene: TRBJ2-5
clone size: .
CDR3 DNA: TGTGCCAGCAAAGGGGGCGGGAAGGGGAACCAAGAGACCCAGTACTTC
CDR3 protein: CASKGGGKGNQETQYF

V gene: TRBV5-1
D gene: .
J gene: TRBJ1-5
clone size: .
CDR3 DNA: TGCGCCAGCAGCCCAGAACCTCATCAGCCCCAGCATTTT
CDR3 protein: CASSPEPHQPQHF

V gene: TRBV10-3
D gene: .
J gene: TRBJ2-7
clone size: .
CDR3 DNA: TGTGCCACCCGTTCGGGGGAGCAGTACTTC
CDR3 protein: CATRSGEQYF

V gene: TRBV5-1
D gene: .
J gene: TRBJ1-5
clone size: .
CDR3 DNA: TGCGCCAGCAGCTTGGGGTCCGGGGGAGGAAATCAGCCCCAGCATTTT
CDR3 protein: CASSLGSGGGNQPQHF

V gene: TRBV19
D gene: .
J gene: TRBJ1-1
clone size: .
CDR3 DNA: TGTGCCAGTAGTATTGCGGGGGGAGGTTTGGGGACCGCTTTCTTT
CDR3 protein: CASSIAGGGLGTAFF

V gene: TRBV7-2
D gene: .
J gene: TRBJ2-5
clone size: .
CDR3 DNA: TGTGCCAGCAGTCCCGGTCAAGAGACCCAGTACTTC
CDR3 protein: CASSPGQETQYF

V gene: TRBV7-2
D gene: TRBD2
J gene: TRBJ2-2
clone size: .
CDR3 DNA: TGTGCCAGCAGCTTTGGTAGCGGGTGGAACACCGGGGAGCTGTTTTTT
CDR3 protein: CASSFGSGWNTGELFF

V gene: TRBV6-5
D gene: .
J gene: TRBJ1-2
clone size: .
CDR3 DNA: TGTGCCAGCAGTTACGAGGCAGGGGCGAGGGGCTACACCTTC
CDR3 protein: CASSYEAGARGYTF

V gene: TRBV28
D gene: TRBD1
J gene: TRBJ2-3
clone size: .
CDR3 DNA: TGTGCCAGCAGTTCAATGGGACAGGGGGCTGGAGATACGCAGTATTTT
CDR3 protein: CASSSMGQGAGDTQYF

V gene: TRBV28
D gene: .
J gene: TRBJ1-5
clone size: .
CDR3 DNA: TGTGCCAGCAGTTTGAGTCAGCCCCAGCATTTT
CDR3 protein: CASSLSQPQHF

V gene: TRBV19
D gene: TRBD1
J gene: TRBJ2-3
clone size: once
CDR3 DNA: TGTGCCAGTAGTATGGACAGGGGCACAGATACGCAGTATTTT
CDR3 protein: CASSMDRGTDTQYF

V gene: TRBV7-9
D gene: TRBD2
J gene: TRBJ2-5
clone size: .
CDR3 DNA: TGTGCCAGCAGTCCCCCCCAGGGAGGGGAGACCCAGTACTTC
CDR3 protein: CASSPPQGGETQYF

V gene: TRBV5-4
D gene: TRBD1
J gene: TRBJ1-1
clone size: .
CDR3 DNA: TGTGCCAGCAGCGTAGACCAGACAGGGAAGGGTTCGGACACTGAAGCTTTCTTT
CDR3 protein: CASSVDQTGKGSDTEAFF

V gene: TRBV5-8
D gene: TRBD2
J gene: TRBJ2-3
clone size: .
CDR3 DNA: TGTGCCAGCAGCTTGTATAGCGGGAGCCGCACAGATACGCAGTATTTT
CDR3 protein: CASSLYSGSRTDTQYF

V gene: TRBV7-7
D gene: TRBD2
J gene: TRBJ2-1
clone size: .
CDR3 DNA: TGTGCCAGCAGCTCCACACTAGCGTTAAGCTCCTACAATGAGCAGTTCTTC
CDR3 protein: CASSSTLALSSYNEQFF

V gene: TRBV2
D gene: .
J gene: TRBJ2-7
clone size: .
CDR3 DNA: TGTGCCAGCACCGCGACTGCCTTCCAGTACTTC
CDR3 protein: CASTATAFQYF

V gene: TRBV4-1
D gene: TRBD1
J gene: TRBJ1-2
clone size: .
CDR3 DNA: TGCGCCAGCGGGGACAGGGGCCTGTATGGCTACACCTTC
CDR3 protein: CASGDRGLYGYTF

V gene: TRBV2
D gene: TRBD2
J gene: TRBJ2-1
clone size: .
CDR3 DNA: TGTGCCAGCAGGGCCGGGGGGGCGTACAATGAGCAGTTCTTC
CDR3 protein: CASRAGGAYNEQFF

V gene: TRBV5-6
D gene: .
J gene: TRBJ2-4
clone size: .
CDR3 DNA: TGTGCCAGCAGCTTGGGGCTAGCCAAAAACATTCAGTACTTC
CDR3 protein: CASSLGLAKNIQYF

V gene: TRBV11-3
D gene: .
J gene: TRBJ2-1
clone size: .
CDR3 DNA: TGTGCCAGCAGCTTAGAGGGGGCGAAGAATGAGCAGTTCTTC
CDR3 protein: CASSLEGAKNEQFF

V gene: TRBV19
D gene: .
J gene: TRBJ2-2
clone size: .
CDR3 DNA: TGTGCCAGTAGACTAGGGGGTAGCACCGGGGAGCTGTTTTTT
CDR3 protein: CASRLGGSTGELFF

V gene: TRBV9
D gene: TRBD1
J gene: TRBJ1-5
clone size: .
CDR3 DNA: TGTGCCAGCAGCGTAGGAACAGGGGGCTATCAGCCCCAGCATTTT
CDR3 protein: CASSVGTGGYQPQHF